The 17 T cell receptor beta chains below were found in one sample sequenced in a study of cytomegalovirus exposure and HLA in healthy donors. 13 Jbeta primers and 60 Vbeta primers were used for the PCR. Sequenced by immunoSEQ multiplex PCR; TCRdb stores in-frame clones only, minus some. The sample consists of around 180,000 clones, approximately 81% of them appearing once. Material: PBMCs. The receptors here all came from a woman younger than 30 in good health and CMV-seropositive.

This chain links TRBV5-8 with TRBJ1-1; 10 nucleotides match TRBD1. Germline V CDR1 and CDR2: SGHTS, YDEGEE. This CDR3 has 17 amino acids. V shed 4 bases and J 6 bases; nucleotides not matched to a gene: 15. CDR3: CASSPLSGQGGSAEAFF. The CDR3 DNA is TGTGCCAGCAGCCCACTATCCGGACAGGGGGGTTCCGCTGAAGCTTTCTTT.

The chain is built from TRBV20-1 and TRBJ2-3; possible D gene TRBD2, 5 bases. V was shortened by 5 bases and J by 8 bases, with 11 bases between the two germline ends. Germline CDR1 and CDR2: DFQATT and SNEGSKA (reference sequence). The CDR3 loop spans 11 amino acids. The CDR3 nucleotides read TGCAGTGCTCTCTCGCGGGCTACGCAGTATTTT. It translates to CSALSRATQYF.

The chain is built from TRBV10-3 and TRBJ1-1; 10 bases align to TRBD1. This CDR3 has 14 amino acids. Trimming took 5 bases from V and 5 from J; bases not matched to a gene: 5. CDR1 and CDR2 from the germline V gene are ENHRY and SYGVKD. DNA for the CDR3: TGTGCCATCAGTAGACAGGGGGCGAGAACTGAAGCTTTCTTT. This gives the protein CAISRQGARTEAFF.

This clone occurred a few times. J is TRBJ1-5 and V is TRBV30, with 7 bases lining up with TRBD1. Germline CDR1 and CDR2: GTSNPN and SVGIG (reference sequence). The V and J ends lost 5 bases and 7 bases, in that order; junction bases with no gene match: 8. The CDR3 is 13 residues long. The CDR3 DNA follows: TGTGCCTGGTCGGGGGACAGTTCACAGCCCCAGCATTTT. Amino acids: CAWSGDSSQPQHF.

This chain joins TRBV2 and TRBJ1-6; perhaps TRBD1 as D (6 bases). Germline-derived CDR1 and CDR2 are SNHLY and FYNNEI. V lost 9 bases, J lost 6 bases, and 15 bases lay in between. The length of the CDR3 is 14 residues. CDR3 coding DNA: TGTGCCAGTCGGGGGGGGCAGCTTAATTCACCCCTCCACTTT. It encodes CASRGGQLNSPLHF.

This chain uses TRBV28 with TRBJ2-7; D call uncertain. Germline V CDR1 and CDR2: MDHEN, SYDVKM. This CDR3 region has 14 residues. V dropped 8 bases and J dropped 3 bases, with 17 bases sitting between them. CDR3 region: CASSTRQSFYEQYV. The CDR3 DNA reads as TGTGCCAGCTCAACCAGGCAGTCCTTCTACGAGCAGTACGTC.

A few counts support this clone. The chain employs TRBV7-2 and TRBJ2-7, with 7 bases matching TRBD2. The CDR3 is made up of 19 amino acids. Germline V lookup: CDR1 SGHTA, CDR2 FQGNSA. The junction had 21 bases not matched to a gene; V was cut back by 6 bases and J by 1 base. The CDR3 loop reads CASSRRAASSGGGSYEQYF. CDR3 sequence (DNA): TGTGCCAGCAGTCGACGGGCGGCGTCTAGCGGCGGCGGGTCCTACGAGCAGTACTTC.

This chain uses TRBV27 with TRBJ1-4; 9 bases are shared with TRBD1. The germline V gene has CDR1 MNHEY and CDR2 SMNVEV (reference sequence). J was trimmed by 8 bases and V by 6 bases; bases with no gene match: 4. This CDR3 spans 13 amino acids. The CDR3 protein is CASRDRGEEKLFF. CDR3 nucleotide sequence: TGTGCCAGCAGGGACAGGGGAGAGGAAAAACTGTTTTTT.

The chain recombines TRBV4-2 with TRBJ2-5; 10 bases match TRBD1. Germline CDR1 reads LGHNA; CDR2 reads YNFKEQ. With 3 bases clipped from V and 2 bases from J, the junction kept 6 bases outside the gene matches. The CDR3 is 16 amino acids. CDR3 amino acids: CASSHSDRGQQETQYF. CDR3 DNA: TGTGCCAGCAGCCATTCCGACAGGGGGCAACAAGAGACCCAGTACTTC.

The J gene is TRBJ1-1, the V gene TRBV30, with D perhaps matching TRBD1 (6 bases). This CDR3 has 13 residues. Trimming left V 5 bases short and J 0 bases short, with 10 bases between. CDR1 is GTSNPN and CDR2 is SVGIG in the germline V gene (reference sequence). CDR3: CAWAGQLNTEAFF. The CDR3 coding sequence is TGTGCCTGGGCCGGACAGCTGAACACTGAAGCTTTCTTT.

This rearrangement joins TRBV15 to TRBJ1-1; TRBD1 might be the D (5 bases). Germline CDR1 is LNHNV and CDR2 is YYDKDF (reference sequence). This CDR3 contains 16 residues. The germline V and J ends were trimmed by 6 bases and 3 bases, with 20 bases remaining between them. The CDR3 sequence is CATRAGGRLTHTEAFF. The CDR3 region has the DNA TGTGCCACCAGAGCCGGGGGAAGGCTCACACACACTGAAGCTTTCTTT.

The CDR3: CASSLWANSPLHF. The DNA of the CDR3 is TGCGCCAGCAGCTTGTGGGCCAATTCACCCCTCCACTTT. The chain joins TRBV5-1 to TRBJ1-6; D remains unclear. Germline loops: CDR1 SGHRS, CDR2 YFSETQ. V was pared by 1 base and J by 7 bases, with 6 bases between. The CDR3 consists of 13 residues. The full variable domain, rest sourced from reference TRBV5-1 and TRBJ1-6, is KAGVTQTPRYLIKTRGQQVTLSCSPISGHRSVSWYQQTPGQGLQFLFEYFSETQRNKGNFPGRFSGRQFSNSRSEMNVSTLELGDSALYLCASSLWANSPLHFGNGTRLTVT.

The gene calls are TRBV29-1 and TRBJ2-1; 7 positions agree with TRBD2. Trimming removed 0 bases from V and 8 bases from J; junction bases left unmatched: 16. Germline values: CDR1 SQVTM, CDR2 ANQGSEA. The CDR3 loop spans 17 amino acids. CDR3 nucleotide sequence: TGCAGCGTTGAAGACTCCGAACTAGCGCGGACTACATATGAGCAGTTCTTC. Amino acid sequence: CSVEDSELARTTYEQFF.

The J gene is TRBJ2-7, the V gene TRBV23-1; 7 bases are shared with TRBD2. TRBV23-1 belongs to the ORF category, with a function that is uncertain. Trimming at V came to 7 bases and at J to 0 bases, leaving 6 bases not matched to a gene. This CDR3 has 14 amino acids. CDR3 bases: TGCGCCAGCACAGCGGGACGGCACTCCTACGAGCAGTACGTC. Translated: CASTAGRHSYEQYV.

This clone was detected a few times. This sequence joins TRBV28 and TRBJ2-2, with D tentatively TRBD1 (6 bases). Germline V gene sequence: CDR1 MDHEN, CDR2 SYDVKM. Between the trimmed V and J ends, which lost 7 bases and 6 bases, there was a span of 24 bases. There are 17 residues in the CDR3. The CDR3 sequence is CASTLSRGPPRSGELFF. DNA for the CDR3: TGTGCCAGCACCTTATCCAGGGGCCCCCCTCGGTCCGGGGAGCTGTTTTTT.

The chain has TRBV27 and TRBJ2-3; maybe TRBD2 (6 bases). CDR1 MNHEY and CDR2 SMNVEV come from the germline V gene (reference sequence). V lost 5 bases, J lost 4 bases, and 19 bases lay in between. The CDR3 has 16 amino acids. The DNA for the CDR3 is TGTGCCAGCAGTCCCCTGGGACGGGGGTTGCCAGATACGCAGTATTTT. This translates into CASSPLGRGLPDTQYF.

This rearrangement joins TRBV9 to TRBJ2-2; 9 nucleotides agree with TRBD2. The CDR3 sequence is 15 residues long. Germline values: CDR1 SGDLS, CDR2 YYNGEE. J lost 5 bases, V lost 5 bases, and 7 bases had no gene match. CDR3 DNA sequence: TGTGCCAGCAGTCGCGGGGGGGGCAGTACCGGGGAGCTGTTTTTT. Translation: CASSRGGGSTGELFF.